Following are 6 T cell receptor beta chains from one sample sequenced in a study of blood T cell repertoires in COVID-19. Assay used: immunoSEQ multiplex PCR; TCRdb lists only in-frame clones, some missing. The sample holds about 150,000 clones, about 86% seen once. Input material: peripheral blood. These receptors all stem from a man aged 65 to 79 with acute or convalescent COVID-19.

This rearrangement joins TRBV9 to TRBJ2-1; TRBD2 aligns across 7 bases. With V trimmed by 4 bases and J by 3 bases, 7 bases remained unmatched. Germline V gives CDR1 SGDLS, CDR2 YYNGEE. This CDR3 region has 15 residues. The CDR3 DNA is TGTGCCAGCAGCCCCCATCGGACTAGCTACAATGAGCAGTTCTTC. Translated, it gives CASSPHRTSYNEQFF. The full variable domain, in which reference TRBV9 and TRBJ2-1 provide the parts outside the CDR3, is DSGVTQTPKHLITATGQRVTLRCSPRSGDLSVYWYQQSLDQGLQFLIQYYNGEERAKGNILERFSAQQFPDLHSELNLSSLELGDSALYFCASSPHRTSYNEQFFGPGTRLTVL.

The chain has TRBV5-4 and TRBJ2-2; 8 bases are a match to TRBD1. Losses at the gene ends were 4 bases for V and 7 bases for J; bases not matched to a gene: 6. The CDR3 is 14 residues long. Germline V gives CDR1 SGHNT, CDR2 YYREEE (reference sequence). In DNA form, the CDR3 reads TGTGCCAGCAGCCTGGACAGGGTGGACGGGGAGCTGTTTTTT. Amino acids: CASSLDRVDGELFF.

The chain is built from TRBV2 and TRBJ1-1, with 10 bases fitting TRBD1. Trimming at V came to 6 bases and at J to 4 bases, leaving 5 bases not matched to a gene. Germline V lookup: CDR1 SNHLY, CDR2 FYNNEI. The CDR3 is 14 residues long. The DNA for the CDR3 is TGTGCCAGCAGCCGACAGGGGGCCGGCACTGAAGCTTTCTTT. Protein sequence: CASSRQGAGTEAFF.

This clone came up a few times. The DNA for the CDR3 is TGTGCCAGCAGTAGTGGGACAGGGTTGGACGAGCAGTACTTC. Translated, it gives CASSSGTGLDEQYF. The chain couples TRBV6-5 to TRBJ2-7; TRBD1 matches 9 bases. The CDR3 sequence is 14 residues long. V was pared by 5 bases and J by 5 bases, with 7 bases of the junction left unmatched. Germline loops: CDR1 MNHEY, CDR2 SVGAGI.

The CDR3 DNA sequence: TGCGCCAGCAGCATGAGAACAGGGTGGCAAGAGACCCAGTACTTC. Amino acid sequence: CASSMRTGWQETQYF. The chain uses TRBV5-1 and TRBJ2-5; tentatively, D is TRBD1 (6 bases). The CDR3 covers 15 residues. V lost 4 bases and J lost 2, with 15 bases in between. CDR1 and CDR2 from the germline V gene are SGHRS and YFSETQ.

The genes are TRBV5-6 and TRBJ2-5; D perhaps matches TRBD2 (6 bases). The V and J ends lost 4 bases and 1 base respectively, with 14 bases between them. Germline lookup yields CDR1 SGHDT and CDR2 YYEEEE. CDR3 length equals 15 residues. The CDR3 loop reads CASSLIGRGQETQYF. The CDR3 region has the DNA TGTGCCAGCAGCCTAATCGGGAGAGGCCAAGAGACCCAGTACTTC.